This entry lists 7 T cell receptor beta chains sequenced from one sample in a study of radiation and T cells in renal cell carcinoma. TCRdb's copy holds only in-frame clones and misses some; the assay was immunoSEQ multiplex PCR. The data contain 150,000 or so clones, about 85% of them singletons. Specified time point: blood 4 weeks post-SBRT, at nephrectomy. This sample's treatment: 15 Gy SBRT to primary tumor, nephrectomy 4 weeks later. Sequences were derived from blood, sampled from a patient whose treatment included radiotherapy and nephrectomy. These receptor sequences come from a woman in her forties or fifties with renal cell carcinoma.

This clone was detected only once. This chain connects TRBV18 to TRBJ1-1, with 9 positions matching TRBD1. The CDR3 consists of 17 residues. V shed 1 base and J 1 base; nucleotides not matched to a gene: 7. The germline gives CDR1 KGHSH, CDR2 LQKENI. CDR3 coding DNA: TGTGCCAGCTCACCACTTTCCCCGGACAGGGGGAACACTGAAGCTTTCTTT. Its translation is CASSPLSPDRGNTEAFF.

V and J are TRBV7-9 and TRBJ2-7; TRBD1 agrees at 9 bases. Germline V gives CDR1 SEHNR, CDR2 FQNEAQ (reference sequence). V dropped 5 bases and J dropped 2; count of bases not matched to a gene: 4. The CDR3 contains 14 residues. CDR3 sequence reads: CASSRGQGPYEQYF. The CDR3 DNA sequence: TGTGCCAGCAGCCGGGGACAGGGCCCCTACGAGCAGTACTTC.

The chain recombines TRBV5-1 with TRBJ1-2; 12 bases map to TRBD1. CDR1 and CDR2 from the germline V gene are SGHRS and YFSETQ. The CDR3 has 14 residues. V lost 3 bases, J lost 7 bases, and 4 bases stayed unmatched. Here the CDR3 reads CASSSGQGALGYTF. The CDR3, as DNA: TGCGCCAGCAGCTCGGGACAGGGGGCTCTTGGCTACACCTTC.

CDR3 loop: CASKTESVDTQYF. DNA for the CDR3: TGTGCCAGCAAAACTGAGAGCGTAGATACGCAGTATTTT. The J gene is TRBJ2-3, the V gene TRBV6-5, with D hard to call. CDR1 MNHEY and CDR2 SVGAGI come from the germline V gene. V lost 7 bases and J 5 bases, leaving 13 bases between the germline ends. CDR3 length: 13 amino acids.

The chain recombines TRBV6-5 with TRBJ1-5, with TRBD1 matching 8 bases. V dropped 6 bases and J dropped 4; count of bases not matched to a gene: 5. Germline values: CDR1 MNHEY, CDR2 SVGAGI. The CDR3 is made up of 14 amino acids. For the CDR3, the DNA is TGTGCCAGCAGCCGACAGGGGAGGAATCAGCCCCAGCATTTT. It translates to CASSRQGRNQPQHF.

The V and J genes are TRBV10-3 and TRBJ1-1; no definite D call. Trimming stripped 3 bases from V and 4 bases from J, with 18 bases between. CDR3 length: 16 residues. Germline V gene data show CDR1 as ENHRY and CDR2 as SYGVKD. DNA of the CDR3: TGTGCCATCAGTGACCTCCCGGGCGGCGAGGGCACTGAAGCTTTCTTT. As protein: CAISDLPGGEGTEAFF.

The rearrangement uses TRBV19 and TRBJ2-7, with TRBD1 matching 8 bases. V was pared by 10 bases and J by 7 bases, with 12 bases of the junction left unmatched. Germline assignment: CDR1 LNHDA and CDR2 SQIVND (reference sequence). This CDR3 spans 13 amino acids. The CDR3 sequence: CAISRGQGREQYF. The DNA of the CDR3 is TGTGCCATATCACGCGGACAGGGAAGGGAGCAGTACTTC.